This T cell receptor (beta chain) was obtained from a study of blood T cell repertoires in COVID-19. The V and J ends lost 4 bases and 3 bases, in that order; junction bases with no gene match: 7. Per germline, CDR1 SGHVS and CDR2 FQNEAQ. This CDR3 comprises 16 residues. Method: immunoSEQ multiplex PCR; TCRdb's copy keeps in-frame clones and lacks some. The data hold around 280,000 clones, with under 90% observed a single time. Sample: peripheral blood. The J gene is TRBJ2-5, the V gene TRBV7-8; 11 bases fit TRBD1. This TCR was recovered from a woman in her twenties or thirties with COVID-19, enrolled during active disease. The CDR3, as DNA: TGTGCCAGCAGCTCCCTGGACAGGGGGCCAAAAGAGACCCAGTACTTC. It yields the protein CASSSLDRGPKETQYF.